What follows are 21 T cell receptor beta chains derived from one specimen sequenced in a study of T cell responses to AZD1222 COVID-19 vaccine (dated by TCRdb to the early 2020s). The time point label on this specimen signifies: baseline before first vaccination. Library preparation used the immunoSEQ multiplex PCR assay. In its TCRdb copy, this immuneACCESS table keeps in-frame sequences only and misses some clones. Where compared with another copy, unresolved V genes explain less than half of these, and the others have no known cause. Counted in this sample were over 120,000 clones; 75% to 90% of them appeared once. The ten largest account for 7.5% to 8.5% of the sample. Material: peripheral blood, obtained on day 0 of AZD1222 vaccination. The receptors were sampled from an adult in good health.

The chain combines TRBV3-1 (or the pseudogene TRBV3-2) with TRBJ1-4; a possible D gene is TRBD1 (5 bases). There are 14 residues in the CDR3. From germline, CDR1 is LGHDT and CDR2 YNNKEL (reference sequence). Deletions cut 3 bases from V and 8 bases from J, with 13 bases between. Here the CDR3 reads CASSQTAVREKLFF. CDR3 sequence (DNA): TGTGCCAGCAGCCAGACAGCCGTAAGAGAAAAACTGTTTTTT.

This chain connects TRBV11-2 to TRBJ2-3, with D perhaps being TRBD1 or TRBD2 (5 bases each). Germline CDR1 is SGHAT and CDR2 is FQNNGV. The length of the CDR3 is 14 residues. V lost 2 bases, J lost 2 bases, and 8 bases lay in between. CDR3 region: CASSLLGVTDTQYF. CDR3 nucleotide sequence: TGTGCCAGCAGCTTATTGGGGGTCACAGATACGCAGTATTTT.

The CDR3, as DNA: TGCGCCAGCTCCCGGGACCTGAGCTCCTACGAGCAGTACTTC. Translated, it gives CASSRDLSSYEQYF. This sequence joins TRBV10-1 and TRBJ2-7; D possibly uses TRBD1 or TRBD2 (5 bases each). V lost 8 bases, J lost 0 bases, and 14 bases lay in between. Germline CDR1 and CDR2: WNHNN and SYGVQD (reference sequence). This CDR3 contains 14 residues.

This clone was observed a single time. The chain employs TRBV5-1 and TRBJ1-2, with D uncertain. CDR3 length equals 13 residues. The germline gives CDR1 SGHRS, CDR2 YFSETQ. V lost 4 bases and J 8 bases, leaving 15 bases between the germline ends. CDR3 protein: CASSPEPSGGYTF. The DNA of the CDR3 is TGCGCCAGCAGCCCGGAGCCCTCCGGGGGCTACACCTTC.

J is TRBJ1-2 and V is TRBV6-5; 7 positions match TRBD1. Germline-derived CDR1 and CDR2 are MNHEY and SVGAGI. The CDR3 contains 15 residues. With 6 bases clipped from V and 6 bases from J, the junction kept 13 bases outside the gene matches. The CDR3 reads CASSSSGGQVDGYTF. CDR3 nucleotides: TGTGCCAGCAGCTCCAGCGGTGGACAGGTTGATGGCTACACCTTC.

The rearrangement uses TRBV9 and TRBJ2-7; a possible D gene is TRBD2 (7 bases). The V gene's germline CDR1 is SGDLS and CDR2 YYNGEE. V was trimmed by 0 bases and J by 6 bases, leaving 13 bases between them. The CDR3 has 14 amino acids. CDR3 in amino acids: CASSVGAGASEQYF. Here the CDR3 DNA reads TGTGCCAGCAGCGTAGGCGCGGGGGCAAGCGAGCAGTACTTC.

The V gene is TRBV9, the J gene TRBJ2-7; a weak D match, TRBD2 (7 bases). Germline lookup yields CDR1 SGDLS and CDR2 YYNGEE. V lost 3 bases and J 1 base, leaving 17 bases between the germline ends. This CDR3 comprises 16 residues. For the CDR3, the DNA is TGTGCCAGCAGCGCGAGCGGGACACAGAATTCCTACGAGCAGTACTTC. Amino acid sequence: CASSASGTQNSYEQYF.

The chain recombines TRBV5-1 with TRBJ2-5; 13 nucleotides match TRBD2. CDR3 length equals 16 residues. J gave up 4 bases and V 0 bases, and 3 bases lay outside the gene matches. Per the germline V gene, CDR1 is SGHRS and CDR2 is YFSETQ. In DNA form, the CDR3 reads TGCGCCAGCAGCTTGGGAACTAGCGGGAGGGCAGAGACCCAGTACTTC. As protein: CASSLGTSGRAETQYF.

This clone has only a few counts. V gene TRBV14 combines with J gene TRBJ2-1, with 11 bases identical to TRBD1. The CDR3 length is 14 residues. V was clipped by 4 bases and J by 4 bases; unmatched bases: 0. Germline CDR1 and CDR2: SGHDN and FVKESK. The CDR3 DNA sequence: TGTGCCAGCAGCCGGGACAGGGGGTACAATGAGCAGTTCTTC. Amino acids: CASSRDRGYNEQFF.

J is TRBJ1-4 and V is TRBV28; D not certain. This CDR3 comprises 14 residues. Germline values: CDR1 MDHEN, CDR2 SYDVKM. The germline V and J ends were trimmed by 3 bases and 0 bases, with 5 bases remaining between them. CDR3 nucleotides: TGTGCCAGCAGTTTCGGGTCAACTAATGAAAAACTGTTTTTT. Its protein is CASSFGSTNEKLFF.

This chain connects TRBV6-6 to TRBJ2-7, with 11 bases matching TRBD1. The V and J ends lost 5 bases and 4 bases, in that order; junction bases with no gene match: 10. Germline V gives CDR1 MNHNY, CDR2 SVGAGI (reference sequence). The CDR3 consists of 16 residues. DNA for the CDR3: TGTGCCAGCAGTCGAATTGGGGGACAGGGGGAGTACGAGCAGTACTTC. It codes for CASSRIGGQGEYEQYF.

The chain couples TRBV6-1 to TRBJ1-2; D not certain. The length of the CDR3 is 13 residues. CDR1 is MNHNS, CDR2 SASEGT, per germline. Trimming took off 2 bases at V and 5 bases at J, with 9 bases between the two ends. The CDR3 is CASSELADYGYTF. CDR3 sequence (DNA): TGTGCCAGCAGTGAATTGGCGGATTATGGCTACACCTTC.

The chain uses TRBV27 and TRBJ1-2, with a possible D match to TRBD1 (6 bases). Germline values: CDR1 MNHEY, CDR2 SMNVEV (reference sequence). Deletions cut 8 bases from V and 9 bases from J, with 16 bases between. The CDR3 extends over 12 amino acids. Here the CDR3 DNA reads TGTGCCAGCCTCGCAAGGGGGGGAAGCTACACCTTC. This encodes CASLARGGSYTF.

The chain recombines TRBV7-8 with TRBJ1-4; D may be TRBD1 (6 bases). The germline CDR1 and CDR2 sequences are SGHVS and FQNEAQ. The length of the CDR3 is 19 residues. V dropped 4 bases and J dropped 1 base, with 22 bases sitting between them. The CDR3 DNA is TGTGCCAGCAGCTCCCTTTTCCAGGGGTGGGGGGGAACTAATGAAAAACTGTTTTTT. It specifies CASSSLFQGWGGTNEKLFF.

The J gene is TRBJ1-2, the V gene TRBV2, with 7 positions matching TRBD1. Germline CDR1 reads SNHLY; CDR2 reads FYNNEI. The CDR3 loop spans 15 amino acids. Trimming at V came to 8 bases and at J to 2 bases, leaving 11 bases not matched to a gene. CDR3 sequence (DNA): TGTGCCAGCCGATTCACCGGGACAGCCAACTATGGCTACACCTTC. It codes for CASRFTGTANYGYTF.

This chain links TRBV12-1 with TRBJ1-1. TRBV12-1 is noted as a pseudogene. This CDR3 region has 16 residues. In nucleotides, the CDR3 is TGTGCCAGCAGCGAAGGTAGGGGAGGGGGTCTCACTGAAGCTTTCTTT. This sequence encodes CASSEGRGGGLTEAFF.

This clone was picked up a small number of times. The genes are TRBV7-9 and TRBJ2-7, with TRBD2 matching over 7 bases. Germline V CDR1 and CDR2: SEHNR, FQNEAQ (reference sequence). The CDR3 spans 14 residues. V trimming: 7 bases; J trimming: 2 bases; junction bases outside the gene matches: 8. The CDR3 reads CASTPRELPYEQYF. The CDR3 nucleotides read TGTGCCAGCACCCCGCGGGAGTTACCCTACGAGCAGTACTTC.

The chain joins TRBV6-5 to TRBJ1-1; D is undetermined. The CDR3 consists of 13 residues. V dropped 4 bases and J dropped 3 bases, with 9 bases sitting between them. In germline, CDR1 is MNHEY, CDR2 SVGAGI. The CDR3 nucleotides read TGTGCCAGCAGTTCCAGATTTGACACTGAAGCTTTCTTT. This sequence encodes CASSSRFDTEAFF.

This clone was seen only once. The chain uses TRBV19 and TRBJ1-5, with 7 bases matching TRBD1. CDR3 length equals 14 residues. Germline CDR1 and CDR2: LNHDA and SQIVND (reference sequence). J was trimmed by 5 bases and V by 2 bases; bases with no gene match: 3. CDR3 nucleotides: TGTGCCAGTAGTATAAGGGGGCCTGATCAGCCCCAGCATTTT. This sequence encodes CASSIRGPDQPQHF.

The J gene is TRBJ2-7, the V gene TRBV19; TRBD2 might be the D (6 bases). Trimming shortened V by 7 bases and J by 0 bases, and 13 bases separated the two germline ends. The CDR3 covers 14 residues. Germline-derived CDR1 and CDR2 are LNHDA and SQIVND (reference sequence). In DNA, the CDR3 is TGTGCCAGTAAGAGCGGGCCGAGCTCCTACGAGCAGTACTTC. Its protein product is CASKSGPSSYEQYF. The complete variable domain, with remaining parts taken from reference TRBV19 and TRBJ2-7, reads DGGITQSPKYLFRKEGQNVTLSCEQNLNHDAMYWYRQDPGQGLRLIYYSQIVNDFQKGDIAEGYSVSREKKESFPLTVTSAQKNPTAFYLCASKSGPSSYEQYFGPGTRLTVT.

J is TRBJ2-2 and V is TRBV5-1; 7 bases match TRBD1. V trimming: 0 bases; J trimming: 5 bases; junction bases outside the gene matches: 4. The germline gives CDR1 SGHRS, CDR2 YFSETQ. The CDR3 runs to 15 residues. The CDR3 loop is CASSLEQGITGELFF. In nucleotides, the CDR3 is TGCGCCAGCAGCTTGGAACAGGGGATAACCGGGGAGCTGTTTTTT.